Below are 12 T cell receptor beta chains sequenced from a single sample in a study of blood T cell repertoires in COVID-19 (dated by TCRdb to the early 2020s). Library preparation employed the immunoSEQ multiplex PCR assay. Entries here come from immuneACCESS through TCRdb and include only in-frame sequences with V and J called. Some clones fail to appear in such tables; in the studies checked, an unresolved V gene covers under half of the shortfall, and the cause of the remainder is unknown. A total of about 200,000 clones appear in this sample, 87% of them only once. Jointly, the top ten make up roughly 21% of the sample. The sample comprised peripheral blood. The receptors were gathered from a man in his 60s with active or convalescent COVID-19.

The chain joins TRBV19 to TRBJ1-2; 11 nucleotides align to TRBD1. The CDR3 spans 15 residues. Unmatched junction bases numbered 2, after V lost 2 bases and J lost 3 bases. The V gene's germline CDR1 is LNHDA and CDR2 SQIVND (reference sequence). CDR3 sequence (DNA): TGTGCCAGTAGTATAAGGACAGGGGGCGACTATGGCTACACCTTC. It codes for CASSIRTGGDYGYTF.

J is TRBJ1-1 and V is TRBV27; 12 bases are a match to TRBD1. This CDR3 has 18 amino acids. CDR1 and CDR2 (germline): MNHEY, SMNVEV (reference sequence). V shed 5 bases and J 4 bases; nucleotides not matched to a gene: 14. The CDR3 sequence: CASSTQTGQGARRTEAFF. CDR3 nucleotide sequence: TGTGCCAGCAGTACCCAGACGGGACAGGGGGCGCGTCGCACTGAAGCTTTCTTT.

The chain couples TRBV25-1 to TRBJ2-1, with TRBD1 identical over 7 bases. The CDR3 contains 15 residues. CDR1 is MGHDK and CDR2 is SYGVNS in the germline V gene. V shed 3 bases, J shed 2 bases, and the junction held 4 bases outside the gene matches. The CDR3 region is CASSETGQPYNEQFF. The CDR3, as DNA: TGTGCCAGCAGTGAGACAGGGCAGCCCTACAATGAGCAGTTCTTC.

The chain combines TRBV30 with TRBJ1-1, with TRBD1 as a possible D gene (6 bases). Germline V gene lookup returns CDR1 GTSNPN and CDR2 SVGIG (reference sequence). Deletions cut 0 bases from V and 2 bases from J, with 7 bases between. The CDR3 extends over 13 amino acids. CDR3 residues: CAWSVDSNTEAFF. The CDR3 DNA sequence: TGTGCCTGGAGTGTGGACAGTAACACTGAAGCTTTCTTT. The variable domain in full, completed from reference TRBV30 and TRBJ1-1, reads SQTIHQWPATLVQPVGSPLSLECTVEGTSNPNLYWYRQAAGRGLQLLFYSVGIGQISSEVPQNLSASRPQDRQFILSSKKLLLSDSGFYLCAWSVDSNTEAFFGQGTRLTVV.

The genes are TRBV28 and TRBJ1-3; D is possibly TRBD1 (6 bases). The germline gives CDR1 MDHEN, CDR2 SYDVKM. The CDR3 runs 16 residues. Trimming stripped 5 bases from V and 0 bases from J, with 14 bases between. Here the CDR3 reads CASSTGTILSGNTIYF. The CDR3 DNA sequence: TGTGCCAGCAGTACAGGGACTATCCTCTCTGGAAACACCATATATTTT. Complete variable domain (other parts from reference TRBV28 and TRBJ1-3): DVKVTQSSRYLVKRTGEKVFLECVQDMDHENMFWYRQDPGLGLRLIYFSYDVKMKEKGDIPEGYSVSREKKERFSLILESASTNQTSMYLCASSTGTILSGNTIYFGEGSWLTVV.

The V call is TRBV29-1, the J call TRBJ1-2; 7 nucleotides align to TRBD1. CDR1 is SQVTM and CDR2 is ANQGSEA in the germline V gene. J lost 4 bases, V lost 3 bases, and 5 bases had no gene match. The CDR3 covers 13 residues. CDR3 amino acids: CSVDFPGGYGYTF. Here the CDR3 DNA reads TGCAGCGTTGACTTCCCAGGGGGCTATGGCTACACCTTC.

CDR3 region: CASSDPGQGRFEAFF. The CDR3 DNA sequence: TGTGCCAGCAGTGATCCGGGACAGGGGAGGTTCGAAGCTTTCTTT. V gene TRBV6-1 combines with J gene TRBJ1-1; 10 bases line up with TRBD1. The V gene's germline CDR1 is MNHNS and CDR2 SASEGT. V lost 3 bases, J lost 8 bases, and 9 bases stayed unmatched. The CDR3 length is 15 residues.

V gene TRBV5-4 combines with J gene TRBJ1-4, with 8 bases aligning to TRBD1. V dropped 0 bases and J dropped 6; count of bases not matched to a gene: 1. The germline CDR1 and CDR2 sequences are SGHNT and YYREEE (reference sequence). The CDR3 is 14 residues long. The CDR3 DNA is TGTGCCAGCAGCTTGGTGACAGGGGATGAAAAACTGTTTTTT. Translated, it gives CASSLVTGDEKLFF.

This clone was detected a few times. The chain combines TRBV19 with TRBJ2-1; D is unresolved. Germline CDR1 and CDR2: LNHDA and SQIVND (reference sequence). This CDR3 has 15 residues. Between the trimmed V and J ends, which lost 6 bases and 0 bases, there was a span of 12 bases. The CDR3 loop reads CASRSSRSSYNEQFF. The CDR3, as DNA: TGTGCCAGTAGGTCCTCGCGGAGCTCCTACAATGAGCAGTTCTTC.

V is TRBV5-5 and J is TRBJ2-7, with 9 bases fitting TRBD1. Germline V lookup: CDR1 SGHKS, CDR2 YYEKEE (reference sequence). V trimming: 5 bases; J trimming: 2 bases; junction bases outside the gene matches: 5. The CDR3 spans 14 residues. The CDR3 nucleotides are TGTGCCAGCAGGCTGACAGGGGGGGCCTACGAGCAGTACTTC. Translated: CASRLTGGAYEQYF.

This sequence joins TRBV2 and TRBJ2-2; 9 nucleotides match TRBD1. CDR1 and CDR2 from the germline V gene are SNHLY and FYNNEI. The CDR3 is 15 residues long. V dropped 7 bases and J dropped 4; count of bases not matched to a gene: 7. The CDR3 is CASTGTGIGTGELFF. Written as DNA, the CDR3 is TGTGCCAGCACCGGGACAGGGATCGGCACCGGGGAGCTGTTTTTT.

V usage is TRBV3-1 (or the pseudogene TRBV3-2) and J usage is TRBJ2-2; possible D gene TRBD2, 6 bases. CDR3 length: 14 amino acids. Germline V lookup: CDR1 LGHDT, CDR2 YNNKEL (reference sequence). Trimming pared 1 base from V and 7 bases from J, leaving 10 bases between. The CDR3 DNA reads TGTGCCAGCAGCCAAGTTTGGGGGGACGGGGAGCTGTTTTTT. Amino acid sequence: CASSQVWGDGELFF.